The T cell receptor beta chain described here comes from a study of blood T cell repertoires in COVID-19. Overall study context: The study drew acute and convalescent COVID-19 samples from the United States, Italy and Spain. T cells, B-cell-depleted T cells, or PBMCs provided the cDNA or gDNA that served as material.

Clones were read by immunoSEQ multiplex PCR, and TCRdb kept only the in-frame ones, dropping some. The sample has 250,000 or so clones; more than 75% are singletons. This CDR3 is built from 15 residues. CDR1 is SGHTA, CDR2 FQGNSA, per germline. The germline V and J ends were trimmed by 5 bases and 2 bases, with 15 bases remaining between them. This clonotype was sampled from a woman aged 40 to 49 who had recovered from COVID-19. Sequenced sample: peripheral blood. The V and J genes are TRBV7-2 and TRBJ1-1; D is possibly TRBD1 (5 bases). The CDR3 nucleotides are TGTGCCAGCAGCCCCCGCGGGACGGACAACACTGAAGCTTTCTTT. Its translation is CASSPRGTDNTEAFF.